The 10 T cell receptor beta chains listed next were all sequenced from one sample in a study of beta chain features in type 1 diabetes. Whole-study results and caveats: Across all four CD4+ subsets, people with type 1 diabetes showed modestly shorter TCRB CDR3s.

Every bit of the isolated RNA underwent reverse transcription, so sequencing read expressed TCRB transcripts. Clones were read by immunoSEQ multiplex PCR, and TCRdb kept only the in-frame ones, dropping some. Of 630,000 or so clones detected, about an eighth appear once; the ten largest clones hold less than 0.04%. No antigen has been assigned to these receptors. The source material was naive CD4+ T cells from blood. The receptor source for this set is a man younger than 35 with type 1 diabetes.

This clone has only a few counts. The rearrangement joins TRBV19 to TRBJ2-7; no definite D call. V dropped 4 bases and J dropped 3 bases, with 10 bases sitting between them. The CDR3 runs to 13 residues. The germline gives CDR1 LNHDA, CDR2 SQIVND (reference sequence). CDR3 bases: TGTGCCAGTAGTACCACATCAGGCTACGAGCAGTACTTC. Amino acid sequence: CASSTTSGYEQYF. Full variable domain (outside the CDR3, taken from reference TRBV19 and TRBJ2-7): DGGITQSPKYLFRKEGQNVTLSCEQNLNHDAMYWYRQDPGQGLRLIYYSQIVNDFQKGDIAEGYSVSREKKESFPLTVTSAQKNPTAFYLCASSTTSGYEQYFGPGTRLTVT.

This clone came up a few times. The chain uses TRBV4-3 and TRBJ2-4, with 10 bases that match TRBD1. Germline lookup yields CDR1 LGHNA and CDR2 YSLEER. This CDR3 region has 16 residues. Unmatched junction bases numbered 5, after V lost 1 base and J lost 5 bases. In nucleotides, the CDR3 is TGCGCCAGCAGCCAAGGAGACAGGGGGCCGGAAAACATTCAGTACTTC. Translation gives CASSQGDRGPENIQYF.

The genes are TRBV11-3 and TRBJ2-7; 7 nucleotides align to TRBD2. Germline CDR1 reads SGHNT; CDR2 reads YENEEA. Germline trimming cut 3 bases from V and 4 bases from J; bases unmatched to any gene: 6. The CDR3 length is 14 residues. The CDR3 region has the DNA TGTGCCAGCAGCTTGTCTAGCGGCCATTACGAGCAGTACTTC. This gives the protein CASSLSSGHYEQYF.

The chain recombines TRBV5-4 with TRBJ2-1, with 9 bases that match TRBD1. The CDR3 has 15 residues. With 4 bases clipped from V and 9 bases from J, the junction kept 11 bases outside the gene matches. Per germline, CDR1 SGHNT and CDR2 YYREEE (reference sequence). For the CDR3, the DNA is TGTGCCAGCAGCCACGGGACAGGGAAAGAGAGTGAGCAGTTCTTC. It encodes CASSHGTGKESEQFF.

This clone was picked up a small number of times. J is TRBJ2-5 and V is TRBV5-4, with D hard to call. Germline loops: CDR1 SGHNT, CDR2 YYREEE (reference sequence). This CDR3 contains 15 residues. V was clipped by 4 bases and J by 9 bases, with 22 bases between them. The CDR3 region is CASSPSGGPRSAQYF. CDR3 nucleotides: TGTGCCAGCAGCCCCTCGGGTGGACCAAGGTCGGCCCAGTACTTC.

The sample holds a few counts of this clone. The chain couples TRBV4-1 to TRBJ1-5; the D gene is possibly TRBD1 (5 bases). V shed 1 base and J shed 5 bases, with 9 bases lying between them. CDR1 and CDR2 (germline): MGHRA, YSYEKL. The CDR3 is 14 residues long. Here the CDR3 reads CASSQGQGDQPQHF. In nucleotides, the CDR3 is TGCGCCAGCAGCCAAGGGCAGGGCGATCAGCCCCAGCATTTT.

This clone was counted a few times. J is TRBJ2-5 and V is TRBV7-2; TRBD2 matches 10 bases. Germline V gives CDR1 SGHTA, CDR2 FQGNSA. This CDR3 contains 14 residues. J gave up 4 bases and V 4 bases, and 3 bases lay outside the gene matches. CDR3 DNA: TGTGCCAGCAGCTCCCGGACTAGCGGAGAGACCCAGTACTTC. Translated, it gives CASSSRTSGETQYF.

This clone was observed a few times. The chain links TRBV9 to TRBJ2-5; D is unresolved. Per the germline V gene, CDR1 is SGDLS and CDR2 is YYNGEE. The CDR3 spans 17 residues. Trimming cost V 4 bases and J 1 base, with 20 bases left between them. The CDR3 DNA sequence: TGTGCCAGCAGCTCCCGGCCTGACACGACCTCCCAAGAGACCCAGTACTTC. Its protein is CASSSRPDTTSQETQYF.

This sequence joins TRBV4-3 and TRBJ2-7, with 13 bases lining up with TRBD2. Germline V gene lookup returns CDR1 LGHNA and CDR2 YSLEER. The CDR3 is 17 residues long. V shed 1 base and J 3 bases; nucleotides not matched to a gene: 6. CDR3 region: CASSQGTGTSGVYEQYF. CDR3 nucleotides: TGCGCCAGCAGCCAAGGTACCGGGACTAGCGGGGTCTACGAGCAGTACTTC.

As regards this clone: Other DNA sequences in the sample encode the same CDR3. The rearrangement joins TRBV28 to TRBJ1-2; TRBD1 aligns across 7 bases. CDR1 and CDR2 (germline): MDHEN, SYDVKM. V shed 6 bases, J shed 3 bases, and the junction held 7 bases outside the gene matches. The CDR3 totals 14 residues. The CDR3 region is CASSLPDRDYGYTF. DNA for the CDR3: TGTGCCAGCAGCCTACCTGACAGGGACTATGGCTACACCTTC.